This TCR beta chain was observed in a study of human T cells and chemical hapten exposure. Study background: Cases of alopecia areata, totalis or universalis occurred in a predominantly female patient group.

CDR1 SNHLY and CDR2 FYNNEI come from the germline V gene. V was pared by 6 bases and J by 1 base, with 10 bases between. The CDR3 is 13 residues long. On this clonotype itself: The antigen is unknown.

Per the authors' pipeline: Across samples, TCR counts had a median of roughly 96,000 and ranged from about 23,224 to 690,600. TCRdb processed the RACE reads anew with MiXCR; each CDR3 protein has one entry. The authors' filters were not applied to this entry. The repertoire holds roughly 380,000 distinct CDR3 sequences, with 5.1% as singletons. Regarding time point: pre-sensitization, week 0. The sample's treatment: therapeutic diphenylcyclopropenone sensitization with weekly scalp DPC. General study findings and limits: Patch test score tracked positively with PT1 expanded TCR counts.

The sample was whole blood, taken in connection with sensitization to the hapten diphenylcyclopropenone (DPC). The chain uses TRBV2 and TRBJ2-7; D is ambiguous. The clonotype comes from a woman between 50 and 59 years old with alopecia areata. Some clones in this sample may be carry-over from other donors' samples. The chain's CDR3 is CASSPAHSYEQYF. DNA for the CDR3: TGTGCCAGCAGCCCGGCCCATTCCTACGAGCAGTACTTC.